The T cell receptor beta chain described here comes from a study of radiation and T cells in renal cell carcinoma. Study-wide results and caveats: Top tumor clonotypes rose in blood 2 weeks post-radiation, then contracted. No pretreatment tumor biopsies were available for baseline clonotypes.

Method: immunoSEQ multiplex PCR; TCRdb's copy keeps in-frame clones and lacks some. The sample holds about 120,000 clones, more than 80% seen once. In the case of this clone: No antigen is known for it.

Time point defined: blood 2 weeks post-SBRT. Treatment: 15 Gy SBRT to primary tumor, nephrectomy 4 weeks later. Blood was sampled at baseline, 2 weeks and 4 weeks after SBRT. This renal cell carcinoma was of the clear cell type. The ends were cut back, 1 base at V and 0 bases at J, with 17 bases in the middle. The CDR3 runs to 18 residues. The germline V gene encodes CDR1 SGHRS and CDR2 YFSETQ. This TCR derives from a woman aged 55-69 years with renal cell carcinoma. The specimen was blood, collected from a patient whose treatment included radiotherapy and nephrectomy. The chain employs TRBV5-1 and TRBJ2-1; D not certain. CDR3 in amino acids: CASSLYSLPKSSYNEQFF. CDR3 nucleotides: TGCGCCAGCAGCTTGTATAGTTTACCGAAGAGCTCCTACAATGAGCAGTTCTTC.